The rows below give T cell receptor beta chains drawn from one sample of a study of blood T cell repertoires in COVID-19. Libraries were prepared by immunoSEQ multiplex PCR; TCRdb keeps only in-frame clonotypes and omits some of them. The sample gives a few hundred thousand clones, more than 70% of which show up once; 1.5% to 2% is in the top ten. The sequencing input was peripheral blood. The receptors here all came from a woman in her twenties or thirties with COVID-19, enrolled during active disease. Each CDR3 is given with its conserved first and last residue. A D gene is named only where the DNA matches it firmly. Clone sizes are given selectively: once, few, many, or a class where the clone is expanded.

v_call	clone_size	j_call	d_call	cdr3_nt	cdr3_aa
TRBV19	.	TRBJ1-3	TRBD1	TGTGCCAGTAGTATAGAAGGACAGGGAATGCCTGGAAACACCATATATTTT	CASSIEGQGMPGNTIYF
TRBV6-5	.	TRBJ2-3	.	TGTGCCAGCAGGTTACAGGGTGGAGACACAGATACGCAGTATTTT	CASRLQGGDTDTQYF
TRBV28	.	TRBJ1-5	TRBD1	TGTGCCAGCAGTATACAGGGGGCAGGCAATCAGCCCCAGCATTTT	CASSIQGAGNQPQHF
TRBV5-1	.	TRBJ1-3	.	TGCGCCAGCAGACAGGACAGACTAACTGGAAACACCATATATTTT	CASRQDRLTGNTIYF
TRBV28	.	TRBJ2-3	TRBD2	TGTGCCAGCGGTAGCGGGGGACGCACGGATACGCAGTATTTT	CASGSGGRTDTQYF
TRBV18	.	TRBJ1-1	.	TGTGCCAGCTCACCTGTGGACAAGGGGAGGAGTCCGAAGACTGAAGCTTTCTTT	CASSPVDKGRSPKTEAFF
TRBV3-1/TRBV3-2	.	TRBJ2-3	.	TGTGCCAGCAGCCCCCAAGGCACCCTGAGGGATACGCAGTATTTT	CASSPQGTLRDTQYF
TRBV7-2	.	TRBJ2-2	TRBD2	TGTGCCAGCAGCTTAGGTGGCGGGGGGAACACCGGGGAGCTGTTTTTT	CASSLGGGGNTGELFF
TRBV15	.	TRBJ1-2	.	TGTGCCACCAGCAGGGGGCAGGCGGCCTATGGCTACACCTTC	CATSRGQAAYGYTF
TRBV27	.	TRBJ2-3	TRBD2	TGTGCCAGCAGTTCGCTTTCGGGACTAGCGGGGGACACAGATACGCAGTATTTT	CASSSLSGLAGDTDTQYF
TRBV7-3	.	TRBJ2-7	TRBD1	TGTGCCAGCAGCCGGGACAGGGGGGCAAACGAGCAGTACTTC	CASSRDRGANEQYF
TRBV5-1	.	TRBJ2-7	.	TGCGCCAGCAGCTGGGGTTTGGAGGTTGGGTGGCAGTACTTC	CASSWGLEVGWQYF
TRBV19	.	TRBJ2-5	TRBD2	TGTGCCAGTAGTACCGAGGGAGGGACCGAAGAGACCCAGTACTTC	CASSTEGGTEETQYF
TRBV4-2	.	TRBJ1-1	.	TGTGCCAGCAGCCAAGAGGCGGTTCAGAACACTGAAGCTTTCTTT	CASSQEAVQNTEAFF
TRBV9	.	TRBJ1-6	.	TGTGCCAGCAGCGTCGGGGGTTATAATTCACCCCTCCACTTT	CASSVGGYNSPLHF
TRBV6-6	.	TRBJ2-2	TRBD1	TGTGCCAGCATGAGGGCAGGGGGCAACACCGGGGAGCTGTTTTTT	CASMRAGGNTGELFF
TRBV11-2	.	TRBJ2-6	.	TGTGCCAGCAGCTTACAGGGTACTGGGGCCAACGTCCTGACTTTC	CASSLQGTGANVLTF
TRBV5-8	.	TRBJ1-2	.	TGTGCCAGCAGCTTATACATTGATGGCTACACCTTC	CASSLYIDGYTF
TRBV2	.	TRBJ1-1	TRBD1	TGTGCCAGCAGCCCGGGACAGTGGATCGCTGAAGCTTTCTTT	CASSPGQWIAEAFF
TRBV7-3	.	TRBJ1-1	.	TGTGCCAGCAGCCCAGATACTACTAGGCACACTGAAGCTTTCTTT	CASSPDTTRHTEAFF
TRBV6-5	.	TRBJ1-2	.	TGTGCCAGCAGCAGAGGGTATGACGGATCTTATGGCTACACCTTC	CASSRGYDGSYGYTF
TRBV6-2/TRBV6-3	.	TRBJ2-3	TRBD2	TGTGCCAGCAGCAATCGACTAGCGGGGTTGGGTGATACGCAGTATTTT	CASSNRLAGLGDTQYF
TRBV6-6	.	TRBJ2-4	TRBD1	TGTGCCAGCAGTTACCCCGCCGGGACAGGGAATAACATTCAGTACTTC	CASSYPAGTGNNIQYF
TRBV5-8	.	TRBJ1-1	.	TGTGCCAGCAGCTTGGGTCCGGGTTTTGAGGCGAACACTGAAGCTTTCTTT	CASSLGPGFEANTEAFF
TRBV6-2/TRBV6-3	.	TRBJ1-2	.	TGTGCCAGCAGTACCCGCTGGACGGTGAGCGGTGGCTACACCTTC	CASSTRWTVSGGYTF
TRBV5-1	.	TRBJ1-1	.	TGCGCCAGCAGCCCCGGAGTGGCCCTAACCGAAGCTTTCTTT	CASSPGVALTEAFF
TRBV7-9	.	TRBJ1-1	.	TGTGCCAGCAGCTTACCTCCCCGAGGCACTGAAGCTTTCTTT	CASSLPPRGTEAFF
TRBV6-5	.	TRBJ2-5	.	TGTGCCAGCAGTTATGAGGGGGAAGGGACCCAGTACTTC	CASSYEGEGTQYF
TRBV6-5	.	TRBJ2-4	.	TGTGCCAGCAGTAACCGGGGGTCCAAAAACATTCAGTACTTC	CASSNRGSKNIQYF
TRBV12-3/TRBV12-4	.	TRBJ2-5	.	TGTGCCAGCAGCCTCTCCCAAGAGACCCAGTACTTC	CASSLSQETQYF
TRBV7-9	.	TRBJ2-2	.	TGTGCCAGCAGCAGAGACAGGTACACCGGGGAGCTGTTTTTT	CASSRDRYTGELFF
TRBV14	.	TRBJ2-6	.	TGTGCCAGCAGGCAGTCTGGGGCCAACGTCCTGACTTTC	CASRQSGANVLTF
TRBV5-1	once	TRBJ2-5	.	TGCGCCAGCAGCTTGGACGGGTACGCTCGGAGGGAGACCCAGTACTTC	CASSLDGYARRETQYF
TRBV6-6	.	TRBJ1-5	.	TGTGCCAGCAGTCCAGACTTAAATCAGCCCCAGCATTTT	CASSPDLNQPQHF
TRBV4-2	.	TRBJ1-2	TRBD1	TGTGCCAGCAGCCAAGAACGACAGGGGGACAATGGCTATGGCTACACCTTC	CASSQERQGDNGYGYTF
TRBV7-9	.	TRBJ1-4	.	TGTGCCAGCAGCTTAGGGAGGGGAGATCTGTTTTTT	CASSLGRGDLFF
TRBV11-2	.	TRBJ1-3	TRBD1	TGTGCCAGCAGCTTAGACGGACAGGGTTGGGTAGACACCATATATTTT	CASSLDGQGWVDTIYF
TRBV5-1	few	TRBJ2-1	.	TGCGCCAGCAGCCCTCGGACTGGCTCCTACAATGAGCAGTTCTTC	CASSPRTGSYNEQFF
TRBV7-2	.	TRBJ1-1	.	TGTGCCAGCAGCGTCTACAGGGAAGTGGACACTGAAGCTTTCTTT	CASSVYREVDTEAFF
TRBV28	.	TRBJ1-2	.	TGTGCCATCGAAGGGACACCGTATGGCTACACCTTC	CAIEGTPYGYTF
TRBV4-1	.	TRBJ1-3	.	TGCGCCAGCAGCCAAGTCCTCGTCGCGGACTATGGAAACACCATATATTTT	CASSQVLVADYGNTIYF
TRBV21-1	.	TRBJ1-5	.	TGTGCCAGCAGCAAATTAGGGACAGGGTCAATCCAGGGGCATTTT	CASSKLGTGSIQGHF